This T cell receptor beta chain was found in a study of blood T cells in healthy people across ages. Trimming took off 3 bases at V and 0 bases at J, with 6 bases between the two ends. Germline CDR1 is LGHNA and CDR2 is YNFKEQ. The CDR3 spans 14 residues. Study results and limitations: Diversity was higher, and naive CD4+ cells more numerous, in long-lived donors than in aged donors.

In its sample, this clonotype was seen once. No antigen is known for it. A J-beta primer mix and a sample-barcoded 5' primer were used in a second PCR of roughly 7 to 12 cycles. With 12 random nucleotides, a template-switch adaptor tagged each individual cDNA molecule. In TCRdb, the 5' RACE reads were re-called with MiXCR into one record per CDR3 protein. The sample carries hundreds of thousands of distinct CDR3 sequences, approximately 24% recorded once. Another study also made use of these data, one on T cells of mothers and their children. Per that study: Three healthy Caucasian mothers and their six children were the donors. Each mother gave over 9.5 million TCR beta CDR3 reads; each child, approximately 3.3 million.

The chain carries TRBV4-2 and TRBJ1-3; no firm D call. The receptor comes from a boy younger than 18 in good health. The sequencing input was blood. CDR3 sequence reads: CASSQRASGNTIYF. CDR3 DNA sequence: TGTGCCAGCAGCCAGAGGGCCTCTGGAAACACCATATATTTT.